The subject of this entry is one TCR beta chain. This clone was seen once. No antigen is known for it. Per-base qualities were not stored, and no clone one base away is much larger. The library was produced with the immunoSEQ multiplex PCR assay. RNA was extracted from all samples and reverse transcribed into cDNA as template for TCR sequencing. SuperScript III was used to make first-strand cDNA, primed with a 2:1 mix of oligo-dT and random hexamers. A synthetic immune receptor repertoire was used to gauge amplification bias, and whatever bias remained was removed computationally. The source study handled its data this way. Raw reads were preprocessed for error removal, and CDR3 was defined according to IMGT conventions as running from the conserved cysteine to phenylalanine. To get clonality, Shannon entropy was normalized by log2 of the number of productive unique TCRs and the result was subtracted from 1. Whether each scalp clone was CD4 or CD8 was inferred by checking scalp TCRbeta sequences against the CD4 and CD8 repertoires from sorted blood. TCRdb retrieved this table from immuneACCESS and kept in-frame rearrangements only. Not all clones are present; in checked studies, unresolved V genes account for under half, and no reason is known for the remainder. V, J and clone size are those of that table, while D and trimming were read from the DNA. Here the sample has roughly 250,000 clones; about two thirds occur a single time. The leading ten clones occupy 0.95% to 1.5% of the sample.

Inclusive of the bounding cysteine and phenylalanine, the CDR3 is 12 residues long. The read is trimmed to its CDR3 DNA, 36 bases read in frame from base 1. CDR1 SQVTM and CDR2 ANQGSEA are derived from the germline V gene. Trimming costs V 7 bases and J 4 bases, and their ends lie 11 bases apart. This specimen belongs to a study of CD8+ T cells in alopecia areata (dated by TCRdb to between 2018 and 2020). Some background on the complete study: Treated patients were enrolled in an open-label pilot trial of oral tofacitinib, 5 to 10 mg twice daily, for moderate-to-severe alopecia areata. Tofacitinib-treated patients had biopsies at baseline and at 4 and 24 weeks of treatment, with a later scalp biopsy in several patients. In humans, TCRbeta sequencing was performed on scalp tissue and on sorted CD4+ and CD8+ peripheral blood T cells from healthy controls and from patients with patchy or totalis/universalis alopecia areata. Scalp clonality was compared across normal scalp (n=4), patchy alopecia areata scalp (n=8), and alopecia totalis/universalis scalp (n=8). High-throughput TCRbeta sequencing was used to examine T cell clonal expansion in alopecia areata in both the C3H/HeJ mouse model and human patients. Tofacitinib was given for 6 to 18 months, followed by 6 months of follow-up off drug to assess delayed response and recurrence. RNA was extracted with the PAXgene miRNA kit for fixed scalp, the miRNeasy kit for PBMCs, and the RNeasy kit for mouse skin. immunoSEQ multiplex PCR using 35 Vbeta forward primers and 13 Jbeta reverse primers was used to amplify TCRbeta CDR3 regions. General findings and caveats noted by the study authors: TCR sequences shared between patients were less clear than in mice, possibly partly because of HLA diversity in the patient population. Compared with normal scalp, lesional scalp had higher clonality and more expanded CD8+ clones, particularly in alopecia totalis/universalis, a pattern that suggests antigenic drive. Resident alphabeta T cells in normal human skin are also sequenced, complicating scalp TCR repertoire analysis, unlike mouse skin dominated by gammadelta T cells.

What the time point label conveys for this sample: baseline before oral tofacitinib. Lesional scalp punch biopsies and peripheral blood were collected from alopecia areata patients. PBMCs were separated by density centrifugation and stained for CD3, CD4 and CD8, after which CD4+ and CD8+ T cells were sorted on a FACSAria. Source: CD4+ T cells sorted from blood, taken at week 0. The TCR was taken from a human donor with alopecia areata. This receptor chain uses TRBV29-1 and TRBJ2-1, with the D gene uncertain. The CDR3 loop reads CSAAFGYNEQFF. The DNA reads as follows: TGCAGCGCCGCCTTCGGTTACAATGAGCAGTTCTTC.